Listed below are T cell receptor beta chains from one sample, sequenced in a study of cytomegalovirus exposure and HLA in healthy donors. Using immunoSEQ multiplex PCR, the repertoire was profiled, and TCRdb retains in-frame clones only, with some absent. This repertoire shows about 360,000 clones, 86% found once; its top ten account for 0.65% to 0.95%. Sample: PBMCs. The source is a woman in her late teens or twenties in good health and CMV-seronegative. Both conserved end residues are part of each CDR3. A D gene is named only where the DNA matches it firmly. A row's size may be missing; if present it is once, few, many or a size class.

clone size: -; J gene: TRBJ1-2; D gene: -; V gene: TRBV5-6; CDR3 DNA: TGTGCCAGCAGACCGGCGGGGGTTGCTAACTATGGCTACACCTTC; CDR3 protein: CASRPAGVANYGYTF
clone size: -; J gene: TRBJ2-6; D gene: -; V gene: TRBV29-1; CDR3 DNA: TGCAGCGTCAGGGGTGACGTGGCCAACGTCCTGACTTTC; CDR3 protein: CSVRGDVANVLTF
clone size: -; J gene: TRBJ2-1; D gene: -; V gene: TRBV27; CDR3 DNA: TGTGCCAGCAGTACCGGGGGCTACAATGAGCAGTTCTTC; CDR3 protein: CASSTGGYNEQFF
clone size: -; J gene: TRBJ2-7; D gene: -; V gene: TRBV28; CDR3 DNA: TGTGCCAGCAGTGATGAGGGTACCGAGCAGTACTTC; CDR3 protein: CASSDEGTEQYF
clone size: -; J gene: TRBJ2-3; D gene: TRBD2; V gene: TRBV2; CDR3 DNA: TGTGCCAGCAGTGAAGAAGGGACTAGCGGGAGAACAGATACGCAGTATTTT; CDR3 protein: CASSEEGTSGRTDTQYF
clone size: -; J gene: TRBJ2-3; D gene: -; V gene: TRBV2; CDR3 DNA: TGTGCCAGCAGTCCGGAGCCGGACAGTGGAGATACGCAGTATTTT; CDR3 protein: CASSPEPDSGDTQYF
clone size: -; J gene: TRBJ2-1; D gene: TRBD2; V gene: TRBV5-1; CDR3 DNA: TGCGCCAGCAGCTTGACAGCGGGAGTACGGAATGAGCAGTTCTTC; CDR3 protein: CASSLTAGVRNEQFF
clone size: few; J gene: TRBJ1-2; D gene: -; V gene: TRBV2; CDR3 DNA: TGTGCCAGCAGTGATCGGGTTGGCTATGGCTACACCTTC; CDR3 protein: CASSDRVGYGYTF
clone size: -; J gene: TRBJ1-1; D gene: TRBD1; V gene: TRBV5-1; CDR3 DNA: TGCGCCAGCGCCCCGGGACAGGGGGCCCCCACTGAAGCTTTCTTT; CDR3 protein: CASAPGQGAPTEAFF
clone size: once; J gene: TRBJ2-2; D gene: -; V gene: TRBV2; CDR3 DNA: TGTGCCGGGACGGGACACTCGAACACCGGGGAGCTGTTTTTT; CDR3 protein: CAGTGHSNTGELFF
clone size: -; J gene: TRBJ1-5; D gene: -; V gene: TRBV11-2; CDR3 DNA: TGTGCCAGCAGCTTTCACCAGGGGCAGCCCCAGCATTTT; CDR3 protein: CASSFHQGQPQHF
clone size: -; J gene: TRBJ1-4; D gene: -; V gene: TRBV19; CDR3 DNA: TGTGCCAGTAGCACACCCTGGGGGGGCGATGAAAAACTGTTTTTT; CDR3 protein: CASSTPWGGDEKLFF
clone size: -; J gene: TRBJ2-7; D gene: -; V gene: TRBV11-2; CDR3 DNA: TGTGCCAGCAGCTTAGATCGGAGTTCCGAGCAGTACTTC; CDR3 protein: CASSLDRSSEQYF
clone size: -; J gene: TRBJ1-1; D gene: TRBD1; V gene: TRBV11-3; CDR3 DNA: TGTGCCAGCAGCTTGGGACAGGGAGCCGCTGAAGCTTTCTTT; CDR3 protein: CASSLGQGAAEAFF
clone size: few; J gene: TRBJ2-7; D gene: TRBD2; V gene: TRBV5-1; CDR3 DNA: TGCGCCAGCAGCCCGGGGGGGGTGTCCTACGAGCAGTACTTC; CDR3 protein: CASSPGGVSYEQYF
clone size: few; J gene: TRBJ1-3; D gene: -; V gene: TRBV19; CDR3 DNA: TGTGCCAGTAAAGCGGGACTCTCTGGAAATACCATATATTTT; CDR3 protein: CASKAGLSGNTIYF
clone size: -; J gene: TRBJ2-1; D gene: TRBD2; V gene: TRBV27; CDR3 DNA: TGTGCCAGCAGTTTACAACTAGCGGCCTACAATGAGCAGTTCTTC; CDR3 protein: CASSLQLAAYNEQFF
clone size: -; J gene: TRBJ2-3; D gene: TRBD2; V gene: TRBV7-8; CDR3 DNA: TGTGCCAGCAGCGCCGGTGGACTACTAGCGGGAGTAGACGATACGCAGTATTTT; CDR3 protein: CASSAGGLLAGVDDTQYF
clone size: -; J gene: TRBJ2-5; D gene: TRBD2; V gene: TRBV4-2; CDR3 DNA: TGTGCCAGCAGCCAAAACGCAGTAGCGGGGTCCGGGGAGACCCAGTACTTC; CDR3 protein: CASSQNAVAGSGETQYF
clone size: -; J gene: TRBJ2-1; D gene: TRBD2; V gene: TRBV5-1; CDR3 DNA: TGCGCCAGCCGACCTTTAGGACTAGCAGATGAGCAGTTCTTC; CDR3 protein: CASRPLGLADEQFF
clone size: -; J gene: TRBJ2-1; D gene: -; V gene: TRBV27; CDR3 DNA: TGTGCCAGCAGTTTCCCCGAAGGGGGTGAGCAGTTCTTC; CDR3 protein: CASSFPEGGEQFF
clone size: -; J gene: TRBJ1-2; D gene: -; V gene: TRBV7-2; CDR3 DNA: TGTGCCAGCAGCCCCGACAGGTTCAGGGGCTACACCTTC; CDR3 protein: CASSPDRFRGYTF
clone size: -; J gene: TRBJ2-7; D gene: TRBD2; V gene: TRBV27; CDR3 DNA: TGTGCCAGCAGTGTACTAGCGAGTACCTACGAGCAGTACTTC; CDR3 protein: CASSVLASTYEQYF
clone size: -; J gene: TRBJ2-1; D gene: -; V gene: TRBV6-5; CDR3 DNA: TGTGCCAGCAGTTTGTCGCTGTATAGCAATGAGCAGTTCTTC; CDR3 protein: CASSLSLYSNEQFF
clone size: -; J gene: TRBJ1-2; D gene: -; V gene: TRBV7-9; CDR3 DNA: TGTGCCAGCAGCTTATGGGGATCCGACCGGGGTGGCTACACCTTC; CDR3 protein: CASSLWGSDRGGYTF
clone size: -; J gene: TRBJ1-1; D gene: -; V gene: TRBV6-1; CDR3 DNA: TGTGCCAGCAGTGATTTGACAGCCACTGAAGCTTTCTTT; CDR3 protein: CASSDLTATEAFF
clone size: -; J gene: TRBJ2-3; D gene: -; V gene: TRBV7-2; CDR3 DNA: TGTGCCAGCTGGAGGGTTATAGATACGCAGTATTTT; CDR3 protein: CASWRVIDTQYF
clone size: -; J gene: TRBJ2-3; D gene: TRBD1; V gene: TRBV2; CDR3 DNA: TGTGCCAGCAGCACAGGGGGCGCCGAGGGAAGGCGCACAGATACGCAGTATTTT; CDR3 protein: CASSTGGAEGRRTDTQYF
clone size: -; J gene: TRBJ2-7; D gene: -; V gene: TRBV27; CDR3 DNA: TGTGCCAGCAGTTTTGCCGGGTCCTACGAGCAGTACTTC; CDR3 protein: CASSFAGSYEQYF
clone size: -; J gene: TRBJ2-6; D gene: -; V gene: TRBV4-1; CDR3 DNA: TGCGCCAGCAGCCAAGTTATTCGGGGTTCTGGGGCCAACGTCCTGACTTTC; CDR3 protein: CASSQVIRGSGANVLTF
clone size: once; J gene: TRBJ1-5; D gene: TRBD1; V gene: TRBV5-6; CDR3 DNA: TGTGCCAGCAGCTCGACTGCGACAGGGGGTAATAGCAATCAGCCCCAGCATTTT; CDR3 protein: CASSSTATGGNSNQPQHF
clone size: once; J gene: TRBJ2-1; D gene: -; V gene: TRBV7-9; CDR3 DNA: TGTGCCAGCAGCGGGAATAAGGGGTTCTCCTACAATGAGCAGTTCTTC; CDR3 protein: CASSGNKGFSYNEQFF
clone size: -; J gene: TRBJ2-7; D gene: TRBD2; V gene: TRBV4-1; CDR3 DNA: TGCGCCAGCAGCCCTCTGGGTAGCGGGAGCTACGAGCAGTACTTC; CDR3 protein: CASSPLGSGSYEQYF
clone size: -; J gene: TRBJ2-6; D gene: TRBD1; V gene: TRBV28; CDR3 DNA: TGTGCCAGCAGTCTAGACAGGGCCTCTGGGGCCAACGTCCTGACTTTC; CDR3 protein: CASSLDRASGANVLTF
clone size: once; J gene: TRBJ2-3; D gene: TRBD2; V gene: TRBV7-9; CDR3 DNA: TGTGCCAGCAGCCCTCTAGCGGGAGGGCCAGATACGCAGTATTTT; CDR3 protein: CASSPLAGGPDTQYF
clone size: -; J gene: TRBJ2-1; D gene: TRBD2; V gene: TRBV18; CDR3 DNA: TGTGCCAGCTCACCGATCCCAGCGGGATTTGAGCAGTTCTTC; CDR3 protein: CASSPIPAGFEQFF
clone size: few; J gene: TRBJ1-2; D gene: TRBD1; V gene: TRBV7-8; CDR3 DNA: TGTGCCAGCAGCTCGACAGGGTCCGACTATGGCTACACCTTC; CDR3 protein: CASSSTGSDYGYTF